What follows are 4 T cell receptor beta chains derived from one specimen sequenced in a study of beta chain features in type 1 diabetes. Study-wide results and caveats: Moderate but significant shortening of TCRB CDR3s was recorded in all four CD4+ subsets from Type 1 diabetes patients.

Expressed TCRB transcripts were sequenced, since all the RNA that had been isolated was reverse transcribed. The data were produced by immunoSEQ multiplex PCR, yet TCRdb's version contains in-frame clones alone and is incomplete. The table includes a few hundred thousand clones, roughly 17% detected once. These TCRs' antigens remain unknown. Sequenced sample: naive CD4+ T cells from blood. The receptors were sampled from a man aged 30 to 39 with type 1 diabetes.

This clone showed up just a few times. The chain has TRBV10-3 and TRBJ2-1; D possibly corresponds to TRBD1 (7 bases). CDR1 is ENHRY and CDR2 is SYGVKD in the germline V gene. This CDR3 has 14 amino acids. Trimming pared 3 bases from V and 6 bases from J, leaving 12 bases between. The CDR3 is CAISDSQGGNEQFF. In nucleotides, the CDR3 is TGTGCCATCAGTGATTCCCAGGGGGGCAATGAGCAGTTCTTC.

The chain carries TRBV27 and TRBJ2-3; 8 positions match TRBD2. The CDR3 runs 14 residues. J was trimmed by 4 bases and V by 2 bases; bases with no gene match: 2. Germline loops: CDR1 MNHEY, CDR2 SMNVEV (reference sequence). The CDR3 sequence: CASSLAGGADTQYF. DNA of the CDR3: TGTGCCAGCAGTTTAGCGGGAGGCGCAGATACGCAGTATTTT.

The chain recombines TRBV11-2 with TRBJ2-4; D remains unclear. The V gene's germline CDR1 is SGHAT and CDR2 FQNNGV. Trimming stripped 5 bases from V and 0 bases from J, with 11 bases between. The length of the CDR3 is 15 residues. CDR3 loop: CASSHQKLAKNIQYF. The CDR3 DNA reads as TGTGCCAGCAGCCATCAGAAACTAGCCAAAAACATTCAGTACTTC.

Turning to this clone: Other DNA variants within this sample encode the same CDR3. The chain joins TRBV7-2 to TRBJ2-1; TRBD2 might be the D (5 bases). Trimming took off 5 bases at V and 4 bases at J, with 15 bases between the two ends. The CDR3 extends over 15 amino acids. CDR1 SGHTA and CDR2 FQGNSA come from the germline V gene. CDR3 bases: TGTGCCAGCAGCCGGACCAGCGGTGAATACAATGAGCAGTTCTTC. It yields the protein CASSRTSGEYNEQFF.